This entry describes one T cell receptor beta chain. Its antigen is not known. With constant-segment primers, 5'RACE yielded cDNA libraries of TCR alpha and TCR beta that carried sample barcodes and UMIs. One entry per CDR3 protein, called by TCRdb with MiXCR from the 5' RACE reads. The sample has approximately 210,000 distinct CDR3 sequences, about 10% seen once. These data come from a study of T-cell memory formation after mild COVID-19. Study-wide points: Clones shrinking from day 15 to 85 showed even CD4/CD8 mixes; later expanders tilted CD4+.

Trimming took off 6 bases at V and 2 bases at J, with 17 bases between the two ends. CDR1 is SGHVS, CDR2 FQNEAQ, per germline. The CDR3 sequence is 15 residues long. The TCR sequence derives from a man between 18 and 29 years old who had mild COVID-19 (a few samples of this study predate the infection). Cell type and time point are not known. Sequencing input: PBMCs or a T cell subset sorted from them (not recorded which). The V gene is TRBV7-8, the J gene TRBJ2-7, with D perhaps TRBD1 (6 bases). CDR3 nucleotides: TGTGCCAGCAGTTCAACTGACAGGCACCCCTACGAGCAGTACTTC. It is translated as CASSSTDRHPYEQYF.